This entry is about one TCR beta chain. The target of this receptor is not known. One base away there is no much larger clone; base qualities are not given. Libraries came from the immunoSEQ multiplex PCR assay. TCRdb's version of the immuneACCESS table is confined to in-frame rearrangements and falls short of the full clone set. An unresolved V gene accounts for under half of the shortfall where checked; the remainder is of unknown origin. This sample lists about 61,000 clones; nearly 90% were detected once. Almost 6% of the sample goes to the ten largest clones. The data were obtained in a study of control samples from healthy donors and cancer patients (dated by TCRdb to about 2020). CDR1 and CDR2 are drawn from the germline V gene: KGHSH, LQKENI. The CDR3 goes from the cysteine to the phenylalanine over 13 residues. CDR3 DNA only is kept here, 39 bases in frame from base 1. V loses 4 bases of germline sequence and J loses 1 base, and the interval between the two ends is 5 bases.

Material for sequencing was PBMCs. The chain is encoded by TRBV18 joined to TRBJ1-5; no D gene call is confident. This sequence was found in a man in his 60s with colorectal cancer. The CDR3 amino acid sequence is: CASSQDSNQPQHF. The DNA sequence is TGTGCCAGCTCACAGGACAGCAATCAGCCCCAGCATTTT. The variable domain in full, with residues beyond the CDR3 obtained from the reference TRBV18 and TRBJ1-5 genes, is NAGVMQNPRHLVRRRGQEARLRCSPMKGHSHVYWYRQLPEEGLKFMVYLQKENIIDESGMPKERFSAEFPKEGPSILRIQQVVRGDSAAYFCASSQDSNQPQHFGDGTRLSIL.